The sequence of this TCR beta chain was determined in a study of T cells after yellow fever vaccination. Study results and limitations: The study re-detected most primary-vaccination clones after the booster (roughly 95% CD4, roughly 88% CD8).

5'RACE template switching generated TCR cDNA, adding a universal primer site and UMIs. TCRdb reprocessed the 5' RACE reads via MiXCR and lists one record per CDR3 protein. The sample has 65,000 to 90,000 distinct CDR3 sequences, over 7.5% seen once. CDR3 length: 13 amino acids. The V gene's germline CDR1 is SEHNR and CDR2 FQNEAQ (reference sequence). V was shortened by 4 bases and J by 1 base, with 8 bases between the two germline ends. In this sample, this clonotype turned up a few times. Its antigen is currently unknown. This sequence originates from a man aged 25 to 45 who received the YFV17D yellow fever vaccine. J is TRBJ2-7 and V is TRBV7-9; TRBD1 might be the D (6 bases). Material: CD8+ T cells sorted from PBMCs, obtained on the day of the yellow fever booster vaccination. In DNA, the CDR3 is TGTGCCAGCAGCTCCGGACAGTCCTACGAGCAGTACTTC. As protein: CASSSGQSYEQYF.